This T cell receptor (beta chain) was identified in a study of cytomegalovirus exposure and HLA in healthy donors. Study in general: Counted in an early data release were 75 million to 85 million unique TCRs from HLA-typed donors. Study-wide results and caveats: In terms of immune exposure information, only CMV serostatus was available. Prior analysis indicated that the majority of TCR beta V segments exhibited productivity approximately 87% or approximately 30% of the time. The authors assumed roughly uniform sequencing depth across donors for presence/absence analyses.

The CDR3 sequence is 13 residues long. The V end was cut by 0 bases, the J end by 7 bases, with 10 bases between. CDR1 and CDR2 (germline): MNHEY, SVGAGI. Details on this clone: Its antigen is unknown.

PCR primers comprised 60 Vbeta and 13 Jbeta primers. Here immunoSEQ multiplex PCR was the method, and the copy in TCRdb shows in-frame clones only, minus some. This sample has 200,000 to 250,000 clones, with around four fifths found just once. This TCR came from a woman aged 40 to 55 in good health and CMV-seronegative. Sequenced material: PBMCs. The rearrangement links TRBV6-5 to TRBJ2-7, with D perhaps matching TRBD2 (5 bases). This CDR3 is CASSYSTGWEQYF. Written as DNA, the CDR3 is TGTGCCAGCAGTTACTCTACGGGATGGGAGCAGTACTTC.